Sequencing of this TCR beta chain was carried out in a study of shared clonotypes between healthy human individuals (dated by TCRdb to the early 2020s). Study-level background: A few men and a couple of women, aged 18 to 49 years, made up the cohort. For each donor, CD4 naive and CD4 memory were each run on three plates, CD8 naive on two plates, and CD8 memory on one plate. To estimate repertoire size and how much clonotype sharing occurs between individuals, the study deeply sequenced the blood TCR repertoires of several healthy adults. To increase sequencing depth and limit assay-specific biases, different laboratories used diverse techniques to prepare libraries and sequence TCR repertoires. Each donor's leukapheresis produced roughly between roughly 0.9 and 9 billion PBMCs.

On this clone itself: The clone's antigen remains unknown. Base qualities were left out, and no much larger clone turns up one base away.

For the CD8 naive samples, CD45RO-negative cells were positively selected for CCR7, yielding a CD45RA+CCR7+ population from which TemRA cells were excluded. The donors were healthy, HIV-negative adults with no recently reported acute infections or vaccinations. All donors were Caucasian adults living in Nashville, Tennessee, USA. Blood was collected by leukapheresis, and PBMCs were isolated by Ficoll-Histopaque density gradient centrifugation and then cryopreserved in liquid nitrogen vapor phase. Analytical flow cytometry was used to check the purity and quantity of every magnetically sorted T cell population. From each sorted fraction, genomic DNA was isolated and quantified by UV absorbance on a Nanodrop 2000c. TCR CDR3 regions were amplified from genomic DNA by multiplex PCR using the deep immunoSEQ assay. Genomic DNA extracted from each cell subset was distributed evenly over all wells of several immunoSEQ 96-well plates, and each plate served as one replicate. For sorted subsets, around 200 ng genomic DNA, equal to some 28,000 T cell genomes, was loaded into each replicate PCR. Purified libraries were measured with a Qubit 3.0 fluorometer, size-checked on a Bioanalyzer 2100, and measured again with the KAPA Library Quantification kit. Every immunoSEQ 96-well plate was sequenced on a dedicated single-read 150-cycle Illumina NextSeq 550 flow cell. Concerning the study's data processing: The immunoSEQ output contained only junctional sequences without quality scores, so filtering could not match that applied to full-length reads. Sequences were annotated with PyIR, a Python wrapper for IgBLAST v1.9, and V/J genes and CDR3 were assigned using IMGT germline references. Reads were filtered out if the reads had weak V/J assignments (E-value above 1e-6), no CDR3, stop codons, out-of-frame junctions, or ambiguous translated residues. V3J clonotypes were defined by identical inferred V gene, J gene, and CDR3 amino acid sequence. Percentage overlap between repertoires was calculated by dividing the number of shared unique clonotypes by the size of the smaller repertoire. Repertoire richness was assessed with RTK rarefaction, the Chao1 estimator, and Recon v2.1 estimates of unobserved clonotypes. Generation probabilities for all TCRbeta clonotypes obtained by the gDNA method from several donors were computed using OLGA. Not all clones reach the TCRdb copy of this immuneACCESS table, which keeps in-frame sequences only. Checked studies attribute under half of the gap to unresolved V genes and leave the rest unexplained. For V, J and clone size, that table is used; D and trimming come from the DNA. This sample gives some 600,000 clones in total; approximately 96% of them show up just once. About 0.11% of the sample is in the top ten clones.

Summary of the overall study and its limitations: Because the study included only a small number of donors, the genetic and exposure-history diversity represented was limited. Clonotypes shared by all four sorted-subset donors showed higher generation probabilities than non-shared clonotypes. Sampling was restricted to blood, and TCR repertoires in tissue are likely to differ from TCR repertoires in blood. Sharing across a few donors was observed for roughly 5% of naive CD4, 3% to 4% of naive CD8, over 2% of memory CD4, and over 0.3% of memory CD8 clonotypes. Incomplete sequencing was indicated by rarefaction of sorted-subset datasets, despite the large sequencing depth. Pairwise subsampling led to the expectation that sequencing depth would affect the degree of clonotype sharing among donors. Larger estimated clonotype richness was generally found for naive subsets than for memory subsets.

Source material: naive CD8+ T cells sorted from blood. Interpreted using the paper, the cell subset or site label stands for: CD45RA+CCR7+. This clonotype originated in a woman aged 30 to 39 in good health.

In nucleotide form, the sequence is TGTGCCAGCAGTTCGGGACTAGCGGGAGTAGCGCGTGAGCAGTTCTTC. Translated, this gives CASSSGLAGVAREQFF. Recombination linked TRBV27 to TRBJ2-1, and TRBD2 matches 14 of the central bases. V is trimmed back by 4 bases and J by 9 bases, and the junction contains 8 bases that no gene match accounts for. The CDR3 measures 16 amino acids from cysteine to phenylalanine. Left in the record is the CDR3 DNA by itself, 48 bases read in frame from the first base. The germline V gene (reference sequence) supplies CDR1 MNHEY and CDR2 SMNVEV.